A single sample gave rise to the 15 T cell receptor beta chains below, sequenced in a study of resident and recirculating memory T cells in vitiligo. Repertoires were generated with immunoSEQ multiplex PCR, while TCRdb's copy carries only in-frame clones and drops some. This sample has 40,000 to 50,000 clones, with about nine tenths found just once. The sequencing sample was made of blood. Source of these receptors: a male donor with vitiligo.

The chain uses TRBV19 and TRBJ2-7; 7 positions match TRBD2. Germline assignment: CDR1 LNHDA and CDR2 SQIVND (reference sequence). This CDR3 contains 15 residues. V shed 3 bases and J 2 bases; nucleotides not matched to a gene: 7. The DNA for the CDR3 is TGTGCCAGTAGTATTTTAGGCGGGGGAGCCTACGAGCAGTACTTC. It yields the protein CASSILGGGAYEQYF.

The chain combines TRBV12-5 with TRBJ2-1, with 8 bases fitting TRBD2. The V and J ends lost 0 bases and 4 bases, in that order; junction bases with no gene match: 8. This CDR3 has 17 amino acids. Germline V lookup: CDR1 LGHNT, CDR2 FRNRAP. CDR3: CASGLVAGVVIYNEQFF. Written as DNA, the CDR3 is TGTGCTAGTGGTTTGGTAGCGGGGGTGGTAATTTACAATGAGCAGTTCTTC.

The CDR3 coding sequence is TGTGCCACCAAGGGACAGGGAAGCCACGAGCAGTACTTC. It translates to CATKGQGSHEQYF. This chain joins TRBV10-3 and TRBJ2-7; 9 nucleotides line up with TRBD1. CDR1 and CDR2 (germline): ENHRY, SYGVKD. V shed 10 bases, J shed 5 bases, and the junction held 9 bases outside the gene matches. The CDR3 is 13 amino acids.

This chain connects TRBV19 to TRBJ1-5, with 7 bases lining up with TRBD1. The CDR3 contains 15 residues. CDR1 is LNHDA and CDR2 is SQIVND in the germline V gene (reference sequence). After removal of 3 bases from V and 7 bases from J, the junction contained 9 bases not matched to a gene. The CDR3 region has the DNA TGTGCCAGTAGTATGGATCGACAGGGAGGCCAGCCCCAGCATTTT. The encoded protein is CASSMDRQGGQPQHF. The full variable domain, with the rest looked up from reference TRBV19 and TRBJ1-5, is DGGITQSPKYLFRKEGQNVTLSCEQNLNHDAMYWYRQDPGQGLRLIYYSQIVNDFQKGDIAEGYSVSREKKESFPLTVTSAQKNPTAFYLCASSMDRQGGQPQHFGDGTRLSIL.

The rearrangement uses TRBV10-3 and TRBJ2-7; D is possibly TRBD2 (7 bases). The CDR3 totals 15 residues. V was trimmed by 6 bases and J by 0 bases, leaving 15 bases between them. The germline V gene has CDR1 ENHRY and CDR2 SYGVKD. CDR3 loop: CAIRDRGGASYEQYF. The CDR3 DNA reads TGTGCCATCAGAGACCGAGGGGGGGCCTCCTACGAGCAGTACTTC.

This clone was observed once. This rearrangement joins TRBV6-5 to TRBJ1-5; 10 bases fit TRBD1. Germline CDR1 is MNHEY and CDR2 is SVGAGI. Trimming removed 6 bases from V and 6 bases from J; junction bases left unmatched: 8. This CDR3 comprises 15 residues. CDR3 sequence reads: CASSSRTGGGQPQHF. The CDR3 DNA reads as TGTGCCAGCAGCTCCCGGACAGGGGGAGGTCAGCCCCAGCATTTT.

The J gene is TRBJ2-2, the V gene TRBV5-4; tentatively, D is TRBD2 (6 bases). Per the germline V gene, CDR1 is SGHNT and CDR2 is YYREEE (reference sequence). Deletions cut 0 bases from V and 8 bases from J, with 14 bases between. This CDR3 has 15 residues. CDR3 residues: CASSLAGGSRGELFF. In nucleotides, the CDR3 is TGTGCCAGCAGCTTGGCCGGGGGTTCTCGAGGGGAGCTGTTTTTT.

The V gene is TRBV9, the J gene TRBJ2-3; weak D call: TRBD2 (6 bases). Germline V CDR1 and CDR2: SGDLS, YYNGEE. The V and J ends lost 3 bases and 2 bases respectively, with 10 bases between them. The CDR3 spans 14 residues. CDR3 amino acids: CASSALAYTDTQYF. The CDR3 DNA follows: TGTGCCAGCAGCGCTCTAGCGTACACAGATACGCAGTATTTT.

The V and J genes are TRBV6-1 and TRBJ1-1; 7 nucleotides line up with TRBD1. The V gene's germline CDR1 is MNHNS and CDR2 SASEGT. This CDR3 is built from 14 residues. J gave up 5 bases and V 1 base, and 4 bases lay outside the gene matches. The CDR3 nucleotides read TGTGCCAGCAGTGAAGGACAGGGCGAGACTGAAGCTTTCTTT. The encoded protein is CASSEGQGETEAFF.

This sequence joins TRBV11-2 and TRBJ1-2; D is unresolved. Trimming shortened V by 4 bases and J by 1 base, and 16 bases separated the two germline ends. Germline lookup yields CDR1 SGHAT and CDR2 FQNNGV. The CDR3 covers 16 residues. CDR3 nucleotides: TGTGCCAGCAGCTCTGTATCGGGGTTGAATAACTATGGCTACACCTTC. It translates to CASSSVSGLNNYGYTF.

V and J are TRBV4-3 and TRBJ2-7; a possible D gene is TRBD1 (6 bases). CDR1 and CDR2 from the germline V gene are LGHNA and YSLEER. The V gene lost 3 bases and the J gene lost 6 bases, with 12 bases spanning the gap. The CDR3 has 13 amino acids. The chain's CDR3 is CASSHARGAEQYF. As DNA, the CDR3 is TGCGCCAGCAGCCACGCCAGGGGAGCCGAGCAGTACTTC.

The rearrangement links TRBV14 to TRBJ1-3, with 7 bases aligning to TRBD1. The CDR3 runs to 19 residues. The germline CDR1 and CDR2 sequences are SGHDN and FVKESK. The ends lost 0 bases at V and 0 bases at J; junction bases unmatched: 11. Here the CDR3 reads CASSQDTRRGLTSGNTIYF. DNA of the CDR3: TGTGCCAGCAGCCAAGATACGAGGAGGGGGCTTACCTCTGGAAACACCATATATTTT.

V is TRBV7-3 and J is TRBJ2-2; D is perhaps TRBD2 (6 bases). V lost 4 bases to trimming and J lost 3 bases, with 12 bases between them. Germline lookup yields CDR1 SGHTA and CDR2 FQGTGA. This CDR3 is 15 amino acids long. In DNA form, the CDR3 reads TGTGCCAGCAGCTCTGAAGGGACTTACACCGGGGAGCTGTTTTTT. Translating it yields CASSSEGTYTGELFF.

As DNA, the CDR3 is TGTGCCAGCAGCCCCTCAGACAGGGGGATGTGGAACACTGAAGCTTTCTTT. Translating it yields CASSPSDRGMWNTEAFF. The rearrangement uses TRBV11-1 and TRBJ1-1, with TRBD1 matching over 9 bases. The V and J ends lost 5 bases and 1 base, in that order; junction bases with no gene match: 11. Per germline, CDR1 SGHAT and CDR2 FQDESV (reference sequence). The CDR3 covers 17 residues.

This chain connects TRBV9 to TRBJ2-5; 9 nucleotides agree with TRBD2. The CDR3 is 17 amino acids. V dropped 0 bases and J dropped 5; count of bases not matched to a gene: 11. The germline gives CDR1 SGDLS, CDR2 YYNGEE. The DNA for the CDR3 is TGTGCCAGCAGCGTAGCTTGGACAGCGGGGGGCGGGGAGACCCAGTACTTC. Translated: CASSVAWTAGGGETQYF.